This T cell receptor (beta chain) was captured in a study of cytomegalovirus exposure and HLA in healthy donors. A word on this clone: The antigen is undetermined.

Primers: 60 Vbeta forward and 13 Jbeta reverse. This table comes from immunoSEQ multiplex PCR, and its TCRdb copy is limited to in-frame clones, with some not included. The data hold roughly 140,000 clones, with roughly 80% observed a single time. Study observations and caveats: Earlier results showed most TCR beta V segments being productive about 90% or about 30% of the time.

Specimen: PBMCs. The source is a male donor in good health and CMV-seronegative.

CDR3 sequence (DNA): TGCAGCGTAAGAGAGACTGGGGCCAACGTCCTGACTTTC. Protein product: CSVRETGANVLTF. The chain is built from TRBV29-1 and TRBJ2-6, with no clear D. Germline V CDR1 and CDR2: SQVTM, ANQGSEA. This CDR3 is 13 amino acids long. With 6 bases removed from V and 2 bases from J, the gap between germline ends came to 8 bases. The whole variable domain, filled in from reference TRBV29-1 and TRBJ2-6, reads SAVISQKPSRDICQRGTSLTIQCQVDSQVTMMFWYRQQPGQSLTLIATANQGSEATYESGFVIDKFPISRPNLTFSTLTVSNMSPEDSSIYLCSVRETGANVLTFGAGSRLTVL.